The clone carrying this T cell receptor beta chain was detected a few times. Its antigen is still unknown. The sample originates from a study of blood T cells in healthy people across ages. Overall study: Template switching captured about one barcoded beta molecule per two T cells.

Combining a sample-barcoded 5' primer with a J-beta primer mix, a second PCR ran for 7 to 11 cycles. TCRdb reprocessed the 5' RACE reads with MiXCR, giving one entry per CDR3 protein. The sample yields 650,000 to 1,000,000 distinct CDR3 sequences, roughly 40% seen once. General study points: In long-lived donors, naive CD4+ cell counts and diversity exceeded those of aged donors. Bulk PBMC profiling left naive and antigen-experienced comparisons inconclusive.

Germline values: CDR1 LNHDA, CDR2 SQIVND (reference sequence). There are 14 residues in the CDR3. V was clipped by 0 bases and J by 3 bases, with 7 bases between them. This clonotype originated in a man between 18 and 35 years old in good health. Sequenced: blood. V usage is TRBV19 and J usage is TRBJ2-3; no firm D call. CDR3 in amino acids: CASSIEPTTDTQYF. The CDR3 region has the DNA TGTGCCAGTAGTATAGAGCCTACTACAGATACGCAGTATTTT.